The entry that follows covers one T cell receptor (beta chain) sequence. Deletions cut 6 bases from V and 3 bases from J, with 9 bases between. This CDR3 is built from 12 residues. Germline CDR1 LGHDT, CDR2 YNNKEL (reference sequence). Sequenced by immunoSEQ multiplex PCR; TCRdb stores in-frame clones only, minus some. The table lists 220,000 or so clones, about 80% of them singletons. This entry belongs to a study of blood T cell repertoires in COVID-19. On the study more broadly: From the United States, Italy and Spain came samples of acute and convalescent COVID-19. PBMCs, B-cell-depleted T cells, or T cells provided the cDNA or gDNA that made up the material.

This chain links TRBV3-1 (or the pseudogene TRBV3-2) with TRBJ2-7; D is undetermined. The sample was peripheral blood. This clonotype was obtained from a woman aged 55 to 70 with acute or convalescent COVID-19. Here the CDR3 reads CASRDSFYEQYF. The CDR3 coding sequence is TGTGCCAGCAGAGACTCCTTCTACGAGCAGTACTTC.